The 28 T cell receptor beta chains presented below share a single source sample, sequenced in a study of CD8 T cells in ankylosing spondylitis. TCRdb recomputed calls from the 5' RACE reads with MiXCR, one row per CDR3 protein. The top ten clones hold 3% to 4% of a sample with 100,000 to 150,000 distinct CDR3 sequences, approximately 9.7% of them seen once. Sequencing used blood, either unsorted or a sorted T cell fraction (not recorded which). The source is a male donor with ankylosing spondylitis or in good health (not recorded which).

At least ten counts were recorded for this clonotype. The chain has TRBV20-1 and TRBJ2-7, with D possibly matching TRBD1 (5 bases). CDR3 length: 15 amino acids. The germline CDR1 and CDR2 sequences are DFQATT and SNEGSKA (reference sequence). Between the trimmed V and J ends, which lost 6 bases and 1 base, there was a span of 19 bases. CDR3 DNA: TGCAGTGCACCCGGACACTATGGCAATTCCTACGAGCAGTACTTC. This sequence encodes CSAPGHYGNSYEQYF.

Ten or more counts support this clonotype. This chain joins TRBV20-1 and TRBJ1-6, with 8 positions matching TRBD1. Per the germline V gene, CDR1 is DFQATT and CDR2 is SNEGSKA (reference sequence). The trim removed 6 bases at V and 3 bases at J, leaving 7 bases unmatched. This CDR3 comprises 15 residues. CDR3 region: CSAAGGANYNSPLHF. The DNA of the CDR3 is TGCAGTGCCGCAGGGGGCGCAAACTATAATTCACCCCTCCACTTT.

Comments on this clonotype: This could be a read error, since a much larger clone is one nucleotide away. The CDR3 sequence: CASRLFVGLAADTQYF. CDR3 bases: TGCGCCAGCAGATTATTCGTGGGACTAGCGGCAGATACGCAGTATTTT. The V call is TRBV5-1, the J call TRBJ2-3; 11 bases are a match to TRBD2. V gave up 5 bases and J gave up 4 bases; unmatched junction bases: 9. Germline V gene sequence: CDR1 SGHRS, CDR2 YFSETQ. The CDR3 is 16 residues long.

The CDR3 protein is CASSRLGTVAVFF. Here the CDR3 DNA reads TGTGCCAGCAGCCGCCTGGGGACTGTTGCGGTTTTCTTT. This sequence joins TRBV14 and TRBJ1-1; D is perhaps TRBD1 (5 bases). V was pared by 4 bases and J by 13 bases, with 19 bases between. The CDR3 is 13 amino acids. The germline gives CDR1 SGHDN, CDR2 FVKESK.

This clonotype appeared many times. The V gene is TRBV5-1, the J gene TRBJ2-2, with 12 positions matching TRBD1. CDR1 is SGHRS and CDR2 is YFSETQ in the germline V gene. The CDR3 covers 15 residues. The J segment lost 5 bases and the V segment lost 5 bases, leaving 4 bases of the junction unmatched. The CDR3, as DNA: TGCGCCAGCAGGGGGACAGGGGGCATGACCGGGGAGCTGTTTTTT. Protein: CASRGTGGMTGELFF.

This clonotype showed up many times. The chain carries TRBV29-1 and TRBJ2-1; no firm D call. Germline CDR1 reads SQVTM; CDR2 reads ANQGSEA. This CDR3 spans 12 amino acids. V lost 5 bases and J lost 5, with 10 bases in between. This CDR3 reads CSVLKRNNEQFF. The CDR3, as DNA: TGCAGCGTTCTTAAACGGAACAATGAGCAGTTCTTC.

This clonotype was counted only a few times. J is TRBJ1-5 and V is TRBV7-2, with D unresolved. V lost 3 bases, J lost 0 bases, and 9 bases lay in between. Per germline, CDR1 SGHTA and CDR2 FQGNSA. This CDR3 comprises 15 residues. The CDR3 DNA reads TGTGCCAGCAGCTTGATCCGTCGTAGCAATCAGCCCCAGCATTTT. This encodes CASSLIRRSNQPQHF.

This chain joins TRBV7-2 and TRBJ2-6, with 8 bases that match TRBD2. Germline loops: CDR1 SGHTA, CDR2 FQGNSA. V trimming: 5 bases; J trimming: 2 bases; junction bases outside the gene matches: 2. The CDR3 length is 15 residues. CDR3 nucleotide sequence: TGTGCCAGCAGCCGGGGGGGACCTGGGGCCAACGTCCTGACTTTC. It is translated as CASSRGGPGANVLTF.

The count of this clonotype is one. A read error is possible here, since a much larger clone lies one base away. The chain recombines TRBV29-1 with TRBJ2-1, with 13 bases lining up with TRBD2. After removal of 4 bases from V and 0 bases from J, the junction contained 9 bases not matched to a gene. The CDR3 has 18 amino acids. The V gene's germline CDR1 is SQVTM and CDR2 ANQGSEA. CDR3 amino acids: CSVAGTSGIISSYNEQFF. The CDR3 DNA reads TGCAGCGTTGCAGGGACTAGCGGGATCATTAGCTCCTACAATGAGCAGTTCTTC.

The rearrangement joins TRBV7-2 to TRBJ2-7, with D tentatively TRBD2 (6 bases). This CDR3 has 14 amino acids. CDR1 is SGHTA and CDR2 is FQGNSA in the germline V gene. Trimming shortened V by 5 bases and J by 2 bases, and 13 bases separated the two germline ends. The CDR3 sequence is CASSTSSGTYEQYF. In DNA form, the CDR3 reads TGTGCCAGCAGCACGAGTAGCGGCACCTACGAGCAGTACTTC.

Many counts were recorded for this clonotype. V gene TRBV20-1 combines with J gene TRBJ1-1; D remains unclear. V was cut by 5 bases and J by 8 bases, with 27 bases left in between. Per germline, CDR1 DFQATT and CDR2 SNEGSKA (reference sequence). CDR3 length: 16 amino acids. The CDR3 sequence is CSAAPGYRLIGVEAFF. The CDR3, as DNA: TGCAGTGCTGCCCCGGGGTATAGACTAATTGGGGTAGAAGCTTTCTTT.

This clonotype was detected many times. The chain carries TRBV7-8 and TRBJ2-3; 9 nucleotides align to TRBD2. CDR3 size: 15 residues. Germline V gene data show CDR1 as SGHVS and CDR2 as FQNEAQ. V lost 5 bases to trimming and J lost 3 bases; unmatched junction nucleotides: 6. The CDR3 DNA reads TGTGCCAGCAGCCTAGGGACTAGCAGGACAGATACGCAGTATTTT. Translation gives CASSLGTSRTDTQYF.

The table lists this clonotype with many counts. The chain is built from TRBV20-1 and TRBJ1-6; TRBD1 matches at 10 bases. The CDR3 length is 18 residues. Germline V gene lookup returns CDR1 DFQATT and CDR2 SNEGSKA (reference sequence). With V trimmed by 7 bases and J by 5 bases, 17 bases remained unmatched. CDR3 loop: CSVPPAGAGTGDNSPLHF. The CDR3 bases are TGCAGTGTCCCCCCCGCGGGAGCGGGGACAGGGGATAATTCACCCCTCCACTTT.

The chain recombines TRBV5-5 with TRBJ1-2; D perhaps matches TRBD1 (5 bases). The CDR3 loop spans 15 amino acids. Trimming removed 2 bases from V and 4 bases from J, with 15 bases in between. The germline gives CDR1 SGHKS, CDR2 YYEKEE (reference sequence). This chain's CDR3 is CASSLMGEVGYGYTF. In DNA, the CDR3 is TGTGCCAGCAGCTTAATGGGGGAGGTCGGCTATGGCTACACCTTC.

V gene TRBV15 combines with J gene TRBJ1-5; D remains unclear. Trimming stripped 4 bases from V and 1 base from J, with 2 bases between. CDR1 is LNHNV and CDR2 is YYDKDF in the germline V gene (reference sequence). CDR3 length equals 12 residues. In DNA, the CDR3 is TGTGCCACCAGCATGAGCAATCAGCCCCAGCATTTT. This encodes CATSMSNQPQHF.

V gene TRBV20-1 combines with J gene TRBJ2-1; no clear D gene. The CDR3 loop spans 15 amino acids. Trimming took 0 bases from V and 0 from J, leaving 9 bases between them. Looked up from germline, CDR1 is DFQATT and CDR2 is SNEGSKA (reference sequence). The CDR3 loop reads CSARDTLSSYNEQFF. CDR3 nucleotide sequence: TGCAGTGCTAGAGATACTCTAAGCTCCTACAATGAGCAGTTCTTC.

The table lists this clonotype with many counts. The chain carries TRBV12-3 or TRBV12-4 and TRBJ1-6, with D perhaps matching TRBD1 (5 bases). This CDR3 contains 11 residues. Trimming took 2 bases from V and 14 from J, leaving 7 bases between them. CDR3 sequence: CASSLQGTLHF. The CDR3 DNA sequence: TGTGCCAGCAGTTTACAGGGAACCCTCCACTTT.

This clonotype was counted ten times or more. The chain links TRBV11-2 to TRBJ2-3; possibly TRBD2 for D (5 bases). CDR1 is SGHAT, CDR2 FQNNGV, per germline. V lost 5 bases and J lost 1, with 13 bases in between. The CDR3 has 15 residues. The CDR3 sequence: CASSPHPGGTDTQYF. The CDR3 DNA reads TGTGCCAGCAGCCCCCATCCCGGGGGCACAGATACGCAGTATTTT.

The sample holds a few counts of this clonotype. The rearrangement links TRBV11-2 to TRBJ1-4, with no clear D. The CDR3 totals 16 residues. The V gene's germline CDR1 is SGHAT and CDR2 FQNNGV. V lost 4 bases to trimming and J lost 7 bases, with 19 bases between them. CDR3 loop: CASSSRAPIRSEKLFF. CDR3 sequence (DNA): TGTGCCAGCAGCTCCCGGGCCCCTATTCGAAGTGAAAAACTGTTTTTT. Looking up the rest from reference TRBV11-2 and TRBJ1-4 gives the full variable domain: EAGVAQSPRYKIIEKRQSVAFWCNPISGHATLYWYQQILGQGPKLLIQFQNNGVVDDSQLPKDRFSAERLKGVDSTLKIQPAKLEDSAVYLCASSSRAPIRSEKLFFGSGTQLSVL.

In this sample, this clonotype turned up many times. V gene TRBV11-2 combines with J gene TRBJ2-2, with D perhaps matching TRBD2 (6 bases). The V end lost 4 bases, the J end lost 3 bases, and 27 bases lay between the germline ends. CDR1 and CDR2 (germline): SGHAT, FQNNGV. The CDR3 has 20 residues. CDR3 amino acids: CASSSAVRLKKGLDTGELFF. The CDR3 bases are TGTGCCAGCAGCTCCGCCGTAAGACTTAAGAAGGGACTCGACACCGGGGAGCTGTTTTTT.

This clonotype was detected many times. The junction does not match germline at one end; this may be a read error. V and J are TRBV5-5 and TRBJ2-3; no reliable D call. The CDR3 runs to 14 residues. Germline V gene sequence: CDR1 SGHKS, CDR2 YYEKEE (reference sequence). CDR3 DNA: TGTGCCAGCAGCTTGGTACGGGCCACAAATACGCAGTATTTT. Its translation is CASSLVRATNTQYF.

This clonotype was counted many times. The CDR3 spells CASSRTGSYNEQFF. For the CDR3, the DNA is TGTGCCAGCAGCCGTACCGGGTCCTACAATGAGCAGTTCTTC. V is TRBV6-1 and J is TRBJ2-1, with unresolved D. The ends were cut back, 6 bases at V and 1 base at J, with 10 bases in the middle. The CDR3 sequence is 14 residues long. Germline V gene lookup returns CDR1 MNHNS and CDR2 SASEGT.

This clonotype was found many times. Written as DNA, the CDR3 is TGCAGTGCTAGATCCCGGGTGCTAGCGGGAACCGGGGAGCTGTTTTTT. Translating it yields CSARSRVLAGTGELFF. V and J are TRBV20-1 and TRBJ2-2; 9 nucleotides align to TRBD2. The length of the CDR3 is 16 residues. Germline V gives CDR1 DFQATT, CDR2 SNEGSKA (reference sequence). V shed 2 bases, J shed 5 bases, and the junction held 9 bases outside the gene matches.

This rearrangement joins TRBV7-2 to TRBJ2-7, with 13 positions matching TRBD2. The V segment lost 5 bases and the J segment 7 bases; nucleotides outside the gene matches: 8. The CDR3 spans 15 residues. The V gene's germline CDR1 is SGHTA and CDR2 FQGNSA. The CDR3 coding sequence is TGTGCCAGCAGCCAGGGACTAGCGGGACCTGAGGAGCAGTACTTC. It encodes CASSQGLAGPEEQYF.

In its sample, this clonotype was seen many times. V is TRBV2 and J is TRBJ2-7; D unresolved. The CDR3 has 14 residues. Germline lookup yields CDR1 SNHLY and CDR2 FYNNEI. Trimming removed 4 bases at V and 3 bases at J, with 13 bases between. CDR3 nucleotide sequence: TGTGCCAGCAGTGTTGGAGCTATCCGCTACGAGCAGTACTTC. Amino acids: CASSVGAIRYEQYF.

This clonotype was counted a few times. The J gene is TRBJ2-6, the V gene TRBV24-1, with no clear D. V lost 4 bases and J 0 bases, leaving 12 bases between the germline ends. Germline-derived CDR1 and CDR2 are KGHDR and SFDVKD. The CDR3 runs 17 residues. The CDR3: CATSEAGLGSGANVLTF. CDR3 in DNA: TGTGCCACCAGTGAGGCAGGATTGGGCTCTGGGGCCAACGTCCTGACTTTC.

This chain joins TRBV27 and TRBJ2-1, with D possibly matching TRBD1 (6 bases). The CDR3 has 15 amino acids. Germline V gene lookup returns CDR1 MNHEY and CDR2 SMNVEV (reference sequence). V was pared by 7 bases and J by 8 bases, with 21 bases between. DNA for the CDR3: TGTGCCAGCACTTCCGCCGGGACACAGCAGGATGAGCAGTTCTTC. Its translation is CASTSAGTQQDEQFF.

Many counts were recorded for this clonotype. The J gene is TRBJ2-5, the V gene TRBV28; 8 bases agree with TRBD2. Per the germline V gene, CDR1 is MDHEN and CDR2 is SYDVKM. CDR3 length: 13 amino acids. J lost 4 bases, V lost 2 bases, and 0 bases had no gene match. The CDR3 loop is CASSLGTRETQYF. DNA of the CDR3: TGTGCCAGCAGTTTAGGGACTAGAGAGACCCAGTACTTC.